This T cell receptor beta chain came from a study of lymphopenia after photon versus proton radiotherapy. Only in-frame clones appear in the TCRdb table, and some are missing; sequencing was by immunoSEQ multiplex PCR. The sample has about 3,800 clones, about two thirds seen once. This CDR3 spans 15 amino acids. Germline V CDR1 and CDR2: SGHRS, YFSETQ. V shed 1 base and J 5 bases; nucleotides not matched to a gene: 7. Worth noting for this clone: Its matching antigen is unknown.

Study-level findings and limits: Under photons, naive T cells and diversity fell while effector/memory populations rose. Only patients who died were analyzed for survival; proton advantage is unproven. Oligoclonal CD8+ Temra expansion after nadir drove photon patients' diversity drop. Post-nadir TCR diversity decline inversely tracked overall survival among those who died.

The TCR was taken from a man at least 80 years old with esophageal cancer. The sample in question was peripheral blood, obtained from a patient treated with proton-based radiotherapy. The V call is TRBV5-1, the J call TRBJ2-5, with TRBD2 identical over 8 bases. In nucleotides, the CDR3 is TGCGCCAGCAGCTTGATTAGCGGGATCGGGGAGACCCAGTACTTC. It yields the protein CASSLISGIGETQYF.